A selection of T cell receptor beta chains follows, all from one sample in a study of CD8 T cells in Susac syndrome. A single record per CDR3 protein comes from TCRdb applying MiXCR to the immunoSEQ multiplex PCR reads. Altogether approximately 160,000 distinct CDR3 sequences are present, 94% being singletons, with the ten largest covering 0.075% to 0.095%. The sequencing input was CD4+ T cells from PBMCs. The receptor set was obtained from a human donor with multiple sclerosis. CDR3s include the opening cysteine and the closing phenylalanine or tryptophan. D genes are given only for firm matches. Not every row has a clone size; where given, it reads once, few, many or a size class.

cdr3_length	v_call	d_call	j_call	clone_size	cdr3_aa	cdr3_nt
13	TRBV29-1	NA	TRBJ2-7	NA	CSVAAPISYEQYF	TGCAGCGTCGCGGCCCCCATTAGCTACGAGCAGTACTTC
20	TRBV5-1	TRBD2	TRBJ2-3	NA	CASSRSGLEGLQSSTDTQYF	TGCGCCAGCAGTCGCTCGGGACTAGAGGGTTTGCAATCTAGCACAGATACGCAGTATTTT
17	TRBV6-1	NA	TRBJ2-1	NA	CASSTPPHGGARSEQFF	TGTGCCAGCAGTACACCACCCCACGGAGGGGCGCGGAGTGAGCAGTTCTTC
10	TRBV6-6	NA	TRBJ2-2	NA	CATGPGELFF	TGTGCCACGGGACCCGGGGAGCTGTTTTTT
16	TRBV18	TRBD1	TRBJ1-2	NA	CASSLLVGQGFSGYTF	TGTGCCAGCTCCCTCTTAGTGGGACAGGGCTTCTCTGGCTACACCTTC
13	TRBV24-1	TRBD2	TRBJ2-1	NA	CATGLAGGGAQFF	TGTGCCACAGGACTAGCGGGAGGGGGGGCACAGTTCTTC
16	TRBV7-9	NA	TRBJ2-1	NA	CASSPHVGWSENEQFF	TGTGCCAGCAGCCCTCATGTGGGATGGAGTGAAAATGAGCAGTTCTTC
15	TRBV27	NA	TRBJ1-5	NA	CASSLSTGRRQPQHF	TGTGCCAGCAGTTTGTCAACCGGACGGAGGCAGCCCCAGCATTTT
12	TRBV29-1	NA	TRBJ2-7	NA	CSVESSGEEQYF	TGCAGCGTCGAATCGTCCGGGGAGGAGCAGTACTTC
15	TRBV7-2	TRBD2	TRBJ2-5	NA	CASSRTSGIQETQYF	TGTGCCAGCAGCAGGACTAGCGGGATTCAAGAGACCCAGTACTTC
15	TRBV3-1	NA	TRBJ1-4	NA	CASSQGGRIDEKLFF	TGTGCCAGCAGCCAAGGGGGGAGGATTGATGAAAAACTGTTTTTT
14	TRBV24-1	NA	TRBJ1-1	NA	CATSDSGRGTEAFF	TGTGCCACCAGTGATTCGGGCAGGGGTACTGAAGCTTTCTTT
15	TRBV29-1	TRBD2	TRBJ2-7	NA	CSVAGSVGGGYEQYF	TGCAGCGTTGCGGGTTCGGTTGGGGGGGGCTACGAGCAGTACTTC
15	TRBV9	NA	TRBJ2-3	NA	CASSVAGSVGDTQYF	TGTGCCAGCAGCGTAGCAGGTAGTGTTGGAGATACGCAGTATTTT
15	TRBV6-5	NA	TRBJ2-5	NA	CASSRGRWYQETQYF	TGTGCCAGCAGTCGGGGGAGGTGGTACCAAGAGACCCAGTACTTC
15	TRBV24-1	NA	TRBJ2-3	NA	CATSGLADLTDTQYF	TGTGCCACCAGTGGGCTTGCGGACCTCACAGATACGCAGTATTTT
14	TRBV5-1	NA	TRBJ2-4	NA	CASSVTGSKDIQYF	TGCGCCAGCAGCGTTACAGGGAGTAAGGACATTCAGTACTTC
12	TRBV18	NA	TRBJ2-7	NA	CASSPRSYEQYF	TGTGCCAGCTCACCACGCAGTTACGAGCAGTACTTC
13	TRBV29-1	NA	TRBJ1-4	NA	CSVSRPGNEKLFF	TGCAGCGTTAGTAGGCCCGGTAATGAAAAACTGTTTTTT
15	TRBV28	NA	TRBJ1-4	NA	CASSHVGAAVGKLFF	TGTGCCAGCAGTCACGTGGGGGCAGCGGTGGGAAAACTGTTTTTT
14	TRBV7-2	NA	TRBJ2-1	NA	CASSLGGWGNEQFF	TGTGCCAGCAGCTTAGGGGGTTGGGGCAATGAGCAGTTCTTC
15	TRBV3-1	TRBD1	TRBJ2-2	NA	CASSQGQVNTGELFF	TGTGCCAGCAGCCAGGGACAGGTGAACACCGGGGAGCTGTTTTTT
13	TRBV4-1	NA	TRBJ1-5	NA	CASSQVAPWPQHF	TGCGCCAGCAGCCAAGTGGCCCCGTGGCCCCAGCATTTT
13	TRBV4-1	NA	TRBJ2-3	NA	CASSSSRTDTQYF	TGCGCCAGCAGCTCCTCCCGCACAGATACGCAGTATTTT
14	TRBV7-9	TRBD1	TRBJ2-2	NA	CANSGGSGTGELFF	TGTGCCAACTCAGGGGGTTCGGGCACCGGGGAGCTGTTTTTT
14	TRBV19	NA	TRBJ2-4	NA	CASSSGNRYNIQYF	TGTGCCAGTAGTTCCGGTAACAGGTACAACATTCAGTACTTC
16	TRBV18	NA	TRBJ2-3	NA	CASSPPSALSTDTQYF	TGTGCCAGCTCACCACCTAGCGCTCTTAGCACAGATACGCAGTATTTT
14	TRBV7-8	NA	TRBJ2-4	NA	CASSPRRVSNIQYF	TGTGCCAGCAGCCCGAGGCGGGTCTCTAACATTCAGTACTTC
15	TRBV5-4	NA	TRBJ1-1	NA	CASSAELQGNTEAFF	TGTGCCAGCAGCGCCGAACTACAGGGGAACACTGAAGCTTTCTTT
17	TRBV27	TRBD1	TRBJ2-2	NA	CASSPHSGQGSTGELFF	TGTGCCAGCAGTCCGCATTCCGGACAGGGTTCCACCGGGGAGCTGTTTTTT
14	TRBV28	NA	TRBJ1-2	NA	CASIADPTNYGYTF	TGTGCCAGCATTGCAGACCCTACTAACTATGGCTACACCTTC
15	TRBV7-2	NA	TRBJ2-2	NA	CASSSNGASTGELFF	TGTGCCAGCAGCTCCAACGGGGCATCGACCGGGGAGCTGTTTTTT
15	TRBV3-1	TRBD2	TRBJ2-7	NA	CASSHWTSGRGEQYF	TGTGCCAGCAGCCATTGGACTAGCGGGAGAGGCGAGCAGTACTTC
14	TRBV4-3	NA	TRBJ2-7	NA	CASSQDHGSYEQYF	TGCGCCAGCAGCCAAGATCACGGGAGCTACGAGCAGTACTTC
15	TRBV15	NA	TRBJ1-2	NA	CATSRAGEANYGYTF	TGTGCCACCAGCCGAGCAGGGGAAGCTAACTATGGCTACACCTTC
14	TRBV5-1	NA	TRBJ1-4	once	CASSLGQIDEKLFF	TGCGCCAGCAGCTTGGGGCAGATTGATGAAAAACTGTTTTTT
15	TRBV2	NA	TRBJ1-2	once	CASSESGRVSYGYTF	TGTGCCAGCAGTGAAAGTGGTCGGGTTAGCTATGGCTACACCTTC
16	TRBV3-1	TRBD1	TRBJ2-5	NA	CASSRDLDRRWETQYF	TGTGCCAGCAGCCGGGACCTGGACAGGCGGTGGGAGACCCAGTACTTC
13	TRBV30	NA	TRBJ1-5	NA	CAWSVLQDQPQHF	TGTGCCTGGAGTGTGCTGCAAGATCAGCCCCAGCATTTT
15	TRBV28	NA	TRBJ2-3	NA	CASSPGVSNMDTQYF	TGTGCCAGCAGTCCCGGCGTATCGAATATGGATACGCAGTATTTT
19	TRBV10-3	TRBD1	TRBJ2-1	NA	CAISDFASTGGSGGPEQFF	TGTGCCATCAGTGATTTCGCGAGTACCGGGGGTTCAGGGGGCCCTGAGCAGTTCTTC
13	TRBV5-1	NA	TRBJ1-1	NA	CASSTDVNTEAFF	TGCGCCAGCAGCACGGATGTGAACACTGAAGCTTTCTTT
12	TRBV27	NA	TRBJ1-2	NA	CASSFKGQSYTF	TGTGCCAGCAGTTTTAAGGGACAAAGCTACACCTTC
14	TRBV2	TRBD1	TRBJ2-7	once	CASIKQGAGGEQYF	TGTGCCAGCATCAAACAGGGGGCAGGGGGCGAGCAGTACTTC
13	TRBV23-1	NA	TRBJ2-7	NA	CASSQSCPDEQYF	TGCGCCAGCAGTCAATCATGTCCTGACGAGCAGTACTTC
11	TRBV20-1	NA	TRBJ2-5	NA	CSAPERETQYF	TGCAGTGCTCCGGAACGAGAGACCCAGTACTTC
15	TRBV9	NA	TRBJ1-4	NA	CASSVGAGTSEKLFF	TGTGCCAGCAGCGTAGGGGCTGGGACTTCGGAAAAACTGTTTTTT
12	TRBV6-2/TRBV6-3	NA	TRBJ2-7	NA	CASSSLLLEQYF	TGTGCCAGCAGTTCCCTCCTCCTCGAGCAGTACTTC
14	TRBV11-2	TRBD2	TRBJ2-2	NA	CASRGLAGTGELFF	TGTGCCAGCAGGGGACTAGCGGGAACCGGGGAGCTGTTTTTT
14	TRBV5-4	NA	TRBJ1-1	NA	CASSQDWRNTEAFF	TGTGCCAGCAGCCAGGACTGGAGGAACACTGAAGCTTTCTTT
16	TRBV7-2	NA	TRBJ2-7	once	CASSLLALRGAYEQYF	TGTGCCAGCAGCTTACTCGCCCTGAGGGGAGCCTACGAGCAGTACTTC
15	TRBV5-1	NA	TRBJ1-2	NA	CASRTSWAGTNSYTF	TGCGCCAGCAGAACATCCTGGGCCGGGACAAATTCCTACACCTTC
15	TRBV28	NA	TRBJ1-3	NA	CASSPGGNFGNTIYF	TGTGCCAGCAGTCCCGGAGGGAACTTTGGAAACACCATATATTTT
17	TRBV7-9	TRBD1	TRBJ1-3	NA	CASSGGGQGTSGNTIYF	TGTGCCAGCAGCGGAGGAGGACAGGGGACCTCTGGAAACACCATATATTTT